The following is a T cell receptor (beta chain) sequence with its context. Its antigen is undetermined. Trimming removed 1 base from V and 3 bases from J, with 4 bases in between. Germline V gene data show CDR1 as LNHDA and CDR2 as SQIVND (reference sequence). CDR3 size: 13 residues. Sequencing was performed with immunoSEQ multiplex PCR; in TCRdb, only in-frame clones are kept and a portion is missing. The sample holds some 2,500 clones; roughly 31% are singletons and the top ten take roughly 8%. The sample comes from a study of T cells in localized non-small cell lung cancer. Broader study findings: Patients showing higher blood T cell density tended to see longer overall survival. In uninvolved adjacent lung, T cell clonality reached its highest value, exceeding tumor. Paired adjacent lung recovered a median around 60 of the top 100 tumor clones.

This sequence joins TRBV19 and TRBJ2-1; no reliable D call. The sample here was lung tumor tissue, taken before any cancer treatment. The TCR was taken from a man aged 35-69 years with stage II squamous cell lung carcinoma. As DNA, the CDR3 is TGTGCCAGTAGTATAGGGATCTACAATGAGCAGTTCTTC. Translation: CASSIGIYNEQFF.